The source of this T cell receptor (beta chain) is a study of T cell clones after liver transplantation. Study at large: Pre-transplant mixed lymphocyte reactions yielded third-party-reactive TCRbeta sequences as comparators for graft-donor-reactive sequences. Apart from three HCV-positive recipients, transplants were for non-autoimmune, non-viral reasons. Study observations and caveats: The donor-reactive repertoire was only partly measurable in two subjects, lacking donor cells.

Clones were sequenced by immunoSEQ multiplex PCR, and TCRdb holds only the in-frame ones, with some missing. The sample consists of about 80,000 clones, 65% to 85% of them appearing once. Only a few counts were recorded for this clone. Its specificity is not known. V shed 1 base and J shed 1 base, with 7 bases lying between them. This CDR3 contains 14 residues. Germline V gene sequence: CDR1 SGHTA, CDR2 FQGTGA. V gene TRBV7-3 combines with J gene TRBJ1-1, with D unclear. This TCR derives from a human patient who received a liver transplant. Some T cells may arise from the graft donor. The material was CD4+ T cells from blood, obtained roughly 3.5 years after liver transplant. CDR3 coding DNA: TGTGCCAGCAGCTTAAGCGGCAGGAACACTGAAGCTTTCTTT. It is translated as CASSLSGRNTEAFF.